This TCR beta chain was sequenced for a study of blood T cell repertoires in COVID-19. Across the whole study: Material from acute and convalescent COVID-19 was sourced from the United States, Italy and Spain. The cDNA or gDNA used as material had been derived from T cells, B-cell-depleted T cells, or PBMCs.

In the original processing: Reference gene primer amplification gave estimated nucleated cell counts. The method was immunoSEQ multiplex PCR; TCRdb's version includes in-frame clones alone and lacks a portion of them. V and J calls and clone size are copied from that table; D and trimming were computed from the DNA. This sample has over 250,000 clones; almost 85% occur once, and the top ten carry 4% to 6%. The source material was peripheral blood. The clonotype was recovered from a man aged 45-65 years with active or convalescent COVID-19.

The CDR3 loop is CASQAGEGYNEQFF. DNA of the CDR3: TGTGCCAGTCAAGCGGGAGAGGGGTACAATGAGCAGTTCTTC. The chain links TRBV19 to TRBJ2-1; 8 bases are shared with TRBD2. Germline V gene data show CDR1 as LNHDA and CDR2 as SQIVND (reference sequence). V shed 8 bases and J 4 bases; nucleotides not matched to a gene: 7. This CDR3 comprises 14 residues.